A single T cell receptor beta chain is shown here with its context. TCRdb's table, derived via immunoSEQ multiplex PCR, lists solely in-frame clones and lacks some. The table shows approximately 2.5 million clones, with 85% to 95% occurring only once. The data stem from a study of shared clonotypes between healthy human individuals. V lost 1 base and J lost 10, with 8 bases in between. Germline V lookup: CDR1 SGHRS, CDR2 YFSETQ. This CDR3 has 11 amino acids. Sequenced sample: naive CD4+ T cells sorted from blood. Subset here: CD45RA+ positively selected. The V and J genes are TRBV5-1 and TRBJ1-1; a weak D match, TRBD1 (5 bases). This TCR derives from a man younger than 35 in good health. The CDR3 reads CASSLQGSAFF. CDR3 sequence (DNA): TGCGCCAGCAGCTTGCAGGGTTCAGCTTTCTTT. The full variable domain, rest sourced from reference TRBV5-1 and TRBJ1-1, is KAGVTQTPRYLIKTRGQQVTLSCSPISGHRSVSWYQQTPGQGLQFLFEYFSETQRNKGNFPGRFSGRQFSNSRSEMNVSTLELGDSALYLCASSLQGSAFFGQGTRLTVV.